Below, 10 T cell receptor beta chains from the same sample are listed, as sequenced in a study of shared T cell receptors in the human thymus. The protocol was immunoSEQ multiplex PCR, while the TCRdb copy is restricted to in-frame clones and leaves out a portion. This sample has roughly 500,000 clones; 70% to 80% occur once, and the top ten carry 0.013%. The same sample was also studied in work on human thymus T cells.

The material sequenced was thymocytes. The receptors originated from a boy younger than two with a congenital heart defect.

The chain couples TRBV6-1 to TRBJ2-7, with 8 bases identical to TRBD2. The V and J ends lost 9 bases and 4 bases, in that order; junction bases with no gene match: 8. This CDR3 region has 13 residues. Per the germline V gene, CDR1 is MNHNS and CDR2 is SASEGT. CDR3 loop: CASGLAGPYEQYF. In nucleotides, the CDR3 is TGTGCCAGTGGGCTAGCGGGTCCATACGAGCAGTACTTC.

This clone has a handful of counts. This chain uses TRBV7-2 with TRBJ2-5, with a possible D match to TRBD2 (5 bases). The germline V gene encodes CDR1 SGHTA and CDR2 FQGNSA. This CDR3 comprises 14 residues. Trimming cost V 2 bases and J 1 base, with 8 bases left between them. The CDR3 bases are TGTGCCAGCAGCTTACGGGAAACCCAAGAGACCCAGTACTTC. Protein: CASSLRETQETQYF.

The chain carries TRBV5-1 and TRBJ2-3; 8 bases are a match to TRBD2. This CDR3 contains 14 residues. Germline V gives CDR1 SGHRS, CDR2 YFSETQ. V was pared by 7 bases and J by 4 bases, with 8 bases of the junction left unmatched. This CDR3 is CASSPRTSPDTQYF. Here the CDR3 DNA reads TGCGCCAGCTCCCCGAGGACTAGCCCAGATACGCAGTATTTT.

The genes are TRBV7-8 and TRBJ2-1, with D maybe TRBD2 (5 bases). Germline CDR1 is SGHVS and CDR2 is FQNEAQ. CDR3 length: 12 residues. Between the trimmed V and J ends, which lost 5 bases and 9 bases, there was a span of 11 bases. CDR3 protein: CASSGLGGEQFF. As DNA, the CDR3 is TGTGCCAGCAGCGGGCTAGGAGGTGAGCAGTTCTTC. Complete variable domain (other parts from reference TRBV7-8 and TRBJ2-1): GAGVSQSPRYKVAKRGQDVALRCDPISGHVSLFWYQQALGQGPEFLTYFQNEAQLDKSGLPSDRFFAERPEGSVSTLKIQRTQQEDSAVYLCASSGLGGEQFFGPGTRLTVL.

The rearrangement uses TRBV5-1 and TRBJ2-7, with D maybe TRBD2 (5 bases). V was shortened by 0 bases and J by 6 bases, with 7 bases between the two germline ends. The CDR3 is made up of 12 amino acids. The germline CDR1 and CDR2 sequences are SGHRS and YFSETQ. The CDR3 protein is CASSLVGVEQYF. The CDR3 DNA is TGCGCCAGCAGCTTGGTCGGGGTCGAGCAGTACTTC.

In this sample, this clone turned up a few times. The V call is TRBV5-6, the J call TRBJ2-7; the D gene is possibly TRBD2 (7 bases). Germline V gene sequence: CDR1 SGHDT, CDR2 YYEEEE. V was trimmed by 4 bases and J by 4 bases, leaving 18 bases between them. The CDR3 is 15 amino acids. CDR3 amino acids: CASSPGERGGYEQYF. The DNA of the CDR3 is TGTGCCAGCAGCCCCGGGGAGAGGGGGGGATACGAGCAGTACTTC.

V gene TRBV6-5 combines with J gene TRBJ1-3; D possibly corresponds to TRBD1 (5 bases). Trimming removed 4 bases at V and 0 bases at J, with 10 bases between. Germline assignment: CDR1 MNHEY and CDR2 SVGAGI. The CDR3 covers 15 residues. This chain's CDR3 is CASSSDRDSGNTIYF. The CDR3 coding sequence is TGTGCCAGCAGTTCTGACAGAGACTCTGGAAACACCATATATTTT.

The chain couples TRBV14 to TRBJ2-3; perhaps TRBD2 as D (5 bases). V was shortened by 4 bases and J by 2 bases, with 22 bases between the two germline ends. The CDR3 is made up of 18 amino acids. The germline gives CDR1 SGHDN, CDR2 FVKESK. The CDR3, as DNA: TGTGCCAGCAGCCCACTACGGCTTCAGCGGAGCGACACAGATACGCAGTATTTT. Amino acid sequence: CASSPLRLQRSDTDTQYF.

A single count supports this clone. V and J are TRBV7-9 and TRBJ2-1; TRBD2 might be the D (5 bases). CDR1 is SEHNR, CDR2 FQNEAQ, per germline (reference sequence). Trimming removed 11 bases at V and 4 bases at J, with 12 bases between. The CDR3 is 12 residues long. CDR3 in amino acids: CALRRDYNEQFF. The CDR3 DNA is TGTGCCTTACGCCGGGATTACAATGAGCAGTTCTTC.

The chain has TRBV9 and TRBJ1-2; unclear D gene. The germline V and J ends were trimmed by 1 base and 9 bases, with 7 bases remaining between them. The CDR3 has 11 residues. Germline V gives CDR1 SGDLS, CDR2 YYNGEE. This CDR3 reads CASSVRGCYTF. In DNA, the CDR3 is TGTGCCAGCAGCGTACGCGGGTGCTACACCTTC.